Below are 30 T cell receptor beta chains sequenced from a single sample in a study of blood T cell repertoires in COVID-19. Assay: immunoSEQ multiplex PCR; the TCRdb copy retains only in-frame clones and omits some. The sample shows about 15,000 clones, approximately 88% of them seen only once. Sample: peripheral blood. The receptors here all came from a man aged 55 to 69 with acute or convalescent COVID-19.

This clone showed up just a few times. The rearrangement uses TRBV18 and TRBJ1-3; D is ambiguous. Trimming removed 5 bases at V and 0 bases at J, with 5 bases between. Germline values: CDR1 KGHSH, CDR2 LQKENI. The CDR3 totals 13 residues. The CDR3 here is CASSEGSGNTIYF. In DNA form, the CDR3 reads TGTGCCAGCTCAGAGGGCTCTGGAAACACCATATATTTT.

The J gene is TRBJ2-7, the V gene TRBV7-9; 7 bases agree with TRBD1. Germline V gene lookup returns CDR1 SEHNR and CDR2 FQNEAQ (reference sequence). This CDR3 is 16 amino acids long. V dropped 1 base and J dropped 5; count of bases not matched to a gene: 11. The CDR3 region is CASSLVGDSNRNEQYF. The CDR3 DNA follows: TGTGCCAGCAGCTTAGTAGGGGACAGCAATCGCAACGAGCAGTACTTC. Variable domain in full (rest from reference TRBV7-9 and TRBJ2-7): DTGVSQNPRHKITKRGQNVTFRCDPISEHNRLYWYRQTLGQGPEFLTYFQNEAQLEKSRLLSDRFSAERPKGSFSTLEIQRTEQGDSAMYLCASSLVGDSNRNEQYFGPGTRLTVT.

The chain recombines TRBV2 with TRBJ2-7, with D maybe TRBD1 (5 bases). CDR1 is SNHLY and CDR2 is FYNNEI in the germline V gene. V lost 5 bases to trimming and J lost 1 base, with 24 bases between them. The CDR3 extends over 18 amino acids. CDR3 sequence (DNA): TGTGCCAGCAGTCACCTAATAACAGGTAACGGCGATTCCTACGAGCAGTACTTC. Translating it yields CASSHLITGNGDSYEQYF.

Comment on this clone: Mismatch with germline at one junction end may stem from a read error. This rearrangement joins TRBV28 to TRBJ1-2, with 9 bases that match TRBD1. This CDR3 has 15 amino acids. Germline lookup yields CDR1 MDHEN and CDR2 SYDVKM. The CDR3 loop reads CASTLSRTGVFGYTF. For the CDR3, the DNA is TGTGCCAGCACTTTAAGTAGGACAGGGGTTTTTGGCTACACCTTC.

The rearrangement joins TRBV27 to TRBJ2-3; D gene ambiguous. Germline-derived CDR1 and CDR2 are MNHEY and SMNVEV (reference sequence). The CDR3 runs 13 residues. Trimming took off 6 bases at V and 2 bases at J, with 9 bases between the two ends. The CDR3 sequence: CASRTRLTDTQYF. The CDR3 coding sequence is TGTGCCAGCAGAACCCGACTCACAGATACGCAGTATTTT.

This chain uses TRBV6-1 with TRBJ2-7; a weak D match, TRBD1 (5 bases). Germline assignment: CDR1 MNHNS and CDR2 SASEGT. This CDR3 region has 14 residues. V lost 3 bases and J 4 bases, leaving 13 bases between the germline ends. The CDR3 bases are TGTGCCAGCAGTGACAGGGTGGAAAGATACGAGCAGTACTTC. It specifies CASSDRVERYEQYF.

The chain combines TRBV19 with TRBJ2-1; the match to TRBD2 covers 11 bases. The V gene's germline CDR1 is LNHDA and CDR2 SQIVND (reference sequence). CDR3 size: 16 residues. J was trimmed by 3 bases and V by 5 bases; bases with no gene match: 6. The CDR3 protein is CASSALAGGYYNEQFF. CDR3 coding DNA: TGTGCCAGTAGTGCCTTAGCGGGAGGGTACTACAATGAGCAGTTCTTC. The variable domain in full, completed from reference TRBV19 and TRBJ2-1, reads DGGITQSPKYLFRKEGQNVTLSCEQNLNHDAMYWYRQDPGQGLRLIYYSQIVNDFQKGDIAEGYSVSREKKESFPLTVTSAQKNPTAFYLCASSALAGGYYNEQFFGPGTRLTVL.

The CDR3 nucleotides read TGTGCCAGCAGCTTCTATTCTTCCCACCAGGGTCAGCCCCAGCATTTT. It is translated as CASSFYSSHQGQPQHF. The rearrangement links TRBV5-6 to TRBJ1-5, with D perhaps matching TRBD1 (5 bases). This CDR3 contains 16 residues. The ends were cut back, 2 bases at V and 6 bases at J, with 18 bases in the middle. Germline CDR1 reads SGHDT; CDR2 reads YYEEEE.

This chain uses TRBV21-1 with TRBJ2-1; the table calls TRBD2, which could not be checked here. TRBV21-1 is flagged as a pseudogene. The CDR3 consists of 16 residues. Here the CDR3 DNA reads TGTGCCAGCAGCACCATTCCGGCTAGCGGGAAGAATGAGCAGTTCTTC. Its translation: CASSTIPASGKNEQFF.

The chain carries TRBV11-3 and TRBJ2-5, with 7 nucleotides matching TRBD1. Germline V gene lookup returns CDR1 SGHNT and CDR2 YENEEA. The CDR3 extends over 12 amino acids. V was pared by 5 bases and J by 5 bases, with 2 bases of the junction left unmatched. The CDR3 nucleotides are TGTGCCAGCAGCATGGACAGGGAGACCCAGTACTTC. Its translation: CASSMDRETQYF.

J is TRBJ1-1 and V is TRBV5-1, with D perhaps matching TRBD1 (6 bases). CDR1 and CDR2 (germline): SGHRS, YFSETQ. V gave up 4 bases and J gave up 1 base, with 8 bases separating them. The CDR3 length is 13 residues. CDR3 DNA sequence: TGCGCCAGCAGCGAACAGGGGAACACTGAAGCTTTCTTT. Translation gives CASSEQGNTEAFF.

This clone is a singleton in its sample. The rearrangement links TRBV10-3 to TRBJ2-7, with 8 bases that match TRBD1. This CDR3 is 12 amino acids long. V was pared by 10 bases and J by 1 base, with 3 bases of the junction left unmatched. The germline CDR1 and CDR2 sequences are ENHRY and SYGVKD. The CDR3 reads CATRQGSYEQYF. The CDR3 DNA reads as TGTGCCACTAGACAGGGGTCCTACGAGCAGTACTTC.

The V gene is TRBV30, the J gene TRBJ2-3; 7 bases are a match to TRBD2. The junction had 5 bases not matched to a gene; V was cut back by 2 bases and J by 6 bases. The CDR3 spans 13 residues. From germline, CDR1 is GTSNPN and CDR2 SVGIG (reference sequence). CDR3 in amino acids: CAWSNGGRDTQYF. The CDR3, as DNA: TGTGCCTGGAGTAACGGGGGGAGGGATACGCAGTATTTT. Using reference TRBV30 and TRBJ2-3 for the parts outside the CDR3, the full variable domain is SQTIHQWPATLVQPVGSPLSLECTVEGTSNPNLYWYRQAAGRGLQLLFYSVGIGQISSEVPQNLSASRPQDRQFILSSKKLLLSDSGFYLCAWSNGGRDTQYFGPGTRLTVL.

J is TRBJ2-7 and V is TRBV28, with 8 bases lining up with TRBD2. V lost 5 bases, J lost 1 base, and 10 bases stayed unmatched. The CDR3 has 16 amino acids. CDR1 is MDHEN, CDR2 SYDVKM, per germline. CDR3 in DNA: TGTGCCAGCAGTCCGCCTTCGGGACTAGTGTCCTACGAGCAGTACTTC. This sequence encodes CASSPPSGLVSYEQYF.

This clone was detected only a few times. The genes are TRBV27 and TRBJ2-7; possibly TRBD2 for D (5 bases). The CDR3 has 16 residues. Trimming took 0 bases from V and 0 from J, leaving 12 bases between them. Germline V gene data show CDR1 as MNHEY and CDR2 as SMNVEV (reference sequence). The CDR3 bases are TGTGCCAGCAGTTTATCGTTACTAGGATCCTCCTACGAGCAGTACTTC. It yields the protein CASSLSLLGSSYEQYF.

The chain carries TRBV2 and TRBJ1-5; 12 positions match TRBD1. Germline lookup yields CDR1 SNHLY and CDR2 FYNNEI. This CDR3 comprises 16 residues. Trimming cost V 6 bases and J 4 bases; bases outside gene matches: 7. The CDR3, as DNA: TGTGCCAGCAGGGGGACAGGGGGCTTGGGAAATCAGCCCCAGCATTTT. This encodes CASRGTGGLGNQPQHF.

The chain joins TRBV6-1 to TRBJ1-1; 7 nucleotides align to TRBD1. CDR3 length: 15 residues. Germline assignment: CDR1 MNHNS and CDR2 SASEGT. V shed 3 bases, J shed 7 bases, and the junction held 11 bases outside the gene matches. The CDR3 reads CASSDGGGYVDEAFF. CDR3 in DNA: TGTGCCAGCAGTGATGGAGGGGGCTACGTGGATGAAGCTTTCTTT.

The chain carries TRBV24-1 and TRBJ2-2; D may be TRBD1 (6 bases). Per the germline V gene, CDR1 is KGHDR and CDR2 is SFDVKD. Trimming cost V 2 bases and J 3 bases, with 12 bases left between them. The CDR3 runs to 16 residues. CDR3 amino acids: CATSDSGQGHTGELFF. DNA for the CDR3: TGTGCCACCAGTGATTCTGGGCAGGGGCACACCGGGGAGCTGTTTTTT.

The chain combines TRBV3-1 (or the pseudogene TRBV3-2) with TRBJ1-6, with 7 positions matching TRBD1. The CDR3 spans 14 residues. The trim removed 1 base at V and 6 bases at J, leaving 0 bases unmatched. Germline CDR1 reads LGHDT; CDR2 reads YNNKEL (reference sequence). The CDR3 DNA reads TGTGCCAGCAGCCAAGGGACAGGTAATTCACCCCTCCACTTT. Translation gives CASSQGTGNSPLHF.

The J gene is TRBJ2-1, the V gene TRBV27, with D unresolved. CDR1 and CDR2 (germline): MNHEY, SMNVEV (reference sequence). This CDR3 has 15 amino acids. V was cut by 6 bases and J by 4 bases, with 16 bases left in between. The CDR3 loop reads CASSLELSFYNEQFF. Here the CDR3 DNA reads TGTGCCAGCAGCCTAGAGTTAAGTTTTTACAATGAGCAGTTCTTC.

The sample holds one count of this clone. The V call is TRBV12-5, the J call TRBJ2-2; 9 bases match TRBD2. V dropped 0 bases and J dropped 4; count of bases not matched to a gene: 6. The CDR3 loop spans 17 amino acids. CDR1 LGHNT and CDR2 FRNRAP come from the germline V gene. The CDR3 DNA follows: TGTGCTAGTGGTTTGGTAATAGCGGGGGATATCACCGGGGAGCTGTTTTTT. It is translated as CASGLVIAGDITGELFF.

The V call is TRBV5-4, the J call TRBJ2-2; D is undetermined. CDR1 is SGHNT, CDR2 YYREEE, per germline (reference sequence). The CDR3 loop spans 14 amino acids. The V gene lost 1 base and the J gene lost 3 bases, with 7 bases spanning the gap. The CDR3 spells CASSLLVDTGELFF. The CDR3 DNA sequence: TGTGCCAGCAGCTTGTTAGTGGACACCGGGGAGCTGTTTTTT.

Concerning this clone: A read error may account for a junction end that differs from germline. This chain connects TRBV18 to TRBJ2-3, with 8 bases matching TRBD2. The CDR3 length is 14 residues. The V gene's germline CDR1 is KGHSH and CDR2 LQKENI. The CDR3 sequence is CASSPLAAGDTQYF. The CDR3, as DNA: TGTGCCAGCTCGCCACTAGCGGCGGGGGATACGCAGTATTTT.

This chain connects TRBV5-1 to TRBJ2-7; TRBD1 might be the D (5 bases). V dropped 0 bases and J dropped 3 bases, with 19 bases sitting between them. This CDR3 region has 17 residues. Per germline, CDR1 SGHRS and CDR2 YFSETQ. CDR3 DNA: TGCGCCAGCAGCTTGGGAGGCTGGGGCAGGGTGGTCTACGAGCAGTACTTC. It codes for CASSLGGWGRVVYEQYF.

This chain uses TRBV19 with TRBJ2-1, with TRBD2 identical over 8 bases. Germline values: CDR1 LNHDA, CDR2 SQIVND (reference sequence). Unmatched junction bases numbered 6, after V lost 6 bases and J lost 5 bases. The CDR3 length is 14 residues. The CDR3 sequence is CASSGLAINNEQFF. The CDR3 DNA is TGTGCCAGTAGCGGACTAGCAATCAACAATGAGCAGTTCTTC.

The chain carries TRBV4-1 and TRBJ2-5; 11 nucleotides match TRBD2. The CDR3 runs 17 residues. Unmatched junction bases numbered 4, after V lost 1 base and J lost 0 bases. CDR1 is MGHRA and CDR2 is YSYEKL in the germline V gene. The CDR3: CASSQVRLAGYQETQYF. DNA of the CDR3: TGCGCCAGCAGCCAAGTCAGACTAGCGGGGTACCAAGAGACCCAGTACTTC.

The J gene is TRBJ2-3, the V gene TRBV5-1; 9 bases are a match to TRBD1. The CDR3 extends over 18 amino acids. V lost 7 bases to trimming and J lost 4 bases; unmatched junction nucleotides: 19. From germline, CDR1 is SGHRS and CDR2 YFSETQ. Here the CDR3 reads CASGGPNRGPLPSDTQYF. CDR3 bases: TGCGCCAGCGGGGGGCCTAACAGGGGGCCCCTACCGTCAGATACGCAGTATTTT.

The rearrangement joins TRBV7-7 to TRBJ2-5; D perhaps matches TRBD2 (5 bases). Germline values: CDR1 SSHAT, CDR2 FNYEAQ (reference sequence). The germline V and J ends were trimmed by 2 bases and 1 base, with 11 bases remaining between them. CDR3 length equals 15 residues. The DNA for the CDR3 is TGTGCCAGCAGCTTAAGCCGGGGTCGCCAAGAGACCCAGTACTTC. It yields the protein CASSLSRGRQETQYF.

This clone was counted once. The rearrangement joins TRBV11-3 to TRBJ2-7, with D perhaps TRBD2 (6 bases). V lost 3 bases to trimming and J lost 8 bases, with 20 bases between them. Germline CDR1 and CDR2: SGHNT and YENEEA. CDR3 length equals 15 residues. For the CDR3, the DNA is TGTGCCAGCAGCTTTTCATCGACTCCCGGGGGTAAGCAGTACTTC. It codes for CASSFSSTPGGKQYF.

This clone showed up just once. This sequence joins TRBV6-5 and TRBJ1-1; 8 nucleotides agree with TRBD1. This CDR3 is built from 14 residues. The V gene end was trimmed by 2 bases and the J gene end by 7 bases; junction bases not matched to a gene: 6. Per germline, CDR1 MNHEY and CDR2 SVGAGI. CDR3 coding DNA: TGTGCCAGCAGTTACACCCCAGGGGGCGGTGAAGCTTTCTTT. Translation: CASSYTPGGGEAFF.